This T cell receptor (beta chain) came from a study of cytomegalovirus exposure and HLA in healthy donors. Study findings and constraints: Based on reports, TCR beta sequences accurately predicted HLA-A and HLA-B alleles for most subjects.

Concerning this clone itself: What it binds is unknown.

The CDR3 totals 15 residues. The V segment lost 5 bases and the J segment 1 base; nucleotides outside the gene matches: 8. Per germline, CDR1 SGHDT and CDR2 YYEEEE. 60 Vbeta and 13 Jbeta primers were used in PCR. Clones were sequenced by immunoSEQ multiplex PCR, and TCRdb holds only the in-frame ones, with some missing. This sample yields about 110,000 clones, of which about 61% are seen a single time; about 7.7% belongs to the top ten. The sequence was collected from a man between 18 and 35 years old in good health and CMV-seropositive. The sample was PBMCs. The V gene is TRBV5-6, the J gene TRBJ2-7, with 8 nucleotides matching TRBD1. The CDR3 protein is CASRRSGGQSYEQYF. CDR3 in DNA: TGTGCCAGCAGACGGTCAGGGGGCCAGTCCTACGAGCAGTACTTC.